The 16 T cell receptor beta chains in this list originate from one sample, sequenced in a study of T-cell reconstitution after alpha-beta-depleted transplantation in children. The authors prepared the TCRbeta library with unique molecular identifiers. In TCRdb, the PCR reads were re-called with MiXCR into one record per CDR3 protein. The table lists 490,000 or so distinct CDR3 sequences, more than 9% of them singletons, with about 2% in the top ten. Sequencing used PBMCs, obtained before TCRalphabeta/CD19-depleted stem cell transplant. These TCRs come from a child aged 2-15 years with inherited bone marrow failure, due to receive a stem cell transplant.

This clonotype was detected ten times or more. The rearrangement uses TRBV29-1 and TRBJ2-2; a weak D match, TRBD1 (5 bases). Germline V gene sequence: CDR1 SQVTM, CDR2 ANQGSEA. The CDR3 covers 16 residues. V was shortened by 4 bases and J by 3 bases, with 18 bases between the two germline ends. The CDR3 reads CSVVLGQGSHTGELFF. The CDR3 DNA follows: TGCAGCGTTGTCTTGGGGCAGGGCTCACACACCGGGGAGCTGTTTTTT.

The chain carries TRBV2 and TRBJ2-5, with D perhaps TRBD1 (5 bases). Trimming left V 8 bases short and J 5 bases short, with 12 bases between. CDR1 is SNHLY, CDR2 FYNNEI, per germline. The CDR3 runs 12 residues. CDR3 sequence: CASCLGAETQYF. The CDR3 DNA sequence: TGTGCCAGCTGTCTAGGGGCCGAGACCCAGTACTTC. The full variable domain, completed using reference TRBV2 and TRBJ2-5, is EPEVTQTPSHQVTQMGQEVILRCVPISNHLYFYWYRQILGQKVEFLVSFYNNEISEKSEIFDDQFSVERPDGSNFTLKIRSTKLEDSAMYFCASCLGAETQYFGPGTRLLVL.

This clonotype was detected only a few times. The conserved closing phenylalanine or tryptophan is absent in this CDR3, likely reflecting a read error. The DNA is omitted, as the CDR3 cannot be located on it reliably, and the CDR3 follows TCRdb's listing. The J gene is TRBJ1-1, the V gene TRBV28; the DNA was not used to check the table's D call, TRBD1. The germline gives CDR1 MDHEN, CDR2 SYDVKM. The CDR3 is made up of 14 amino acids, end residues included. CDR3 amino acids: CASSFARGRFFWEI.

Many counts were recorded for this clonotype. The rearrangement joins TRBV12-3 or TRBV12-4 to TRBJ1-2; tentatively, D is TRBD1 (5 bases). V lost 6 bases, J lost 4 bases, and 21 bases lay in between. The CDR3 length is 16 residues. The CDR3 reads CASSPARDREFYGYTF. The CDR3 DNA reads TGTGCCAGCAGCCCCGCAAGGGACCGGGAGTTCTATGGCTACACCTTC.

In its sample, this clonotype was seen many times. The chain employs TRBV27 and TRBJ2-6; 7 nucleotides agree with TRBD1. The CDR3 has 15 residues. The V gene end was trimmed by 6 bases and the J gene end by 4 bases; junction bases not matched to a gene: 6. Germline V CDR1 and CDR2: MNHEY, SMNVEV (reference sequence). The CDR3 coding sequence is TGTGCCAGCAGGAAGACAGGGTCGGGGGCCAACGTCCTGACTTTC. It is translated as CASRKTGSGANVLTF.

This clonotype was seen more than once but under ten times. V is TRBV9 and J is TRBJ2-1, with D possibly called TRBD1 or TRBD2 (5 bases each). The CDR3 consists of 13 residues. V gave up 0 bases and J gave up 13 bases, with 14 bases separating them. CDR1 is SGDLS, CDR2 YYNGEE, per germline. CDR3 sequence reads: CASSVGQPGRQFF. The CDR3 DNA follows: TGTGCCAGCAGCGTAGGGCAACCGGGACGCCAGTTCTTC.

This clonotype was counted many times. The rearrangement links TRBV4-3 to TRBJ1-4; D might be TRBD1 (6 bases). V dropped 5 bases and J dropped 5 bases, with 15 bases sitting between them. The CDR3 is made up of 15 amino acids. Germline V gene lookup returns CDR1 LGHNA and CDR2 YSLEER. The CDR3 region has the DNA TGCGCCAGCAGCAGGGGGGTAGGGGAAAATGAAAAACTGTTTTTT. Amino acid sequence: CASSRGVGENEKLFF.

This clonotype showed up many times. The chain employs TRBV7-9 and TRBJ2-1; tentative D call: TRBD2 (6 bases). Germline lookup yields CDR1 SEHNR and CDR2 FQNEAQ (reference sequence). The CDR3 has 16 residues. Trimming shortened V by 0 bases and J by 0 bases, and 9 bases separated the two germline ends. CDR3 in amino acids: CASSLAGGPSYNEQFF. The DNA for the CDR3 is TGTGCCAGCAGCTTAGCGGGAGGACCCTCCTACAATGAGCAGTTCTTC.

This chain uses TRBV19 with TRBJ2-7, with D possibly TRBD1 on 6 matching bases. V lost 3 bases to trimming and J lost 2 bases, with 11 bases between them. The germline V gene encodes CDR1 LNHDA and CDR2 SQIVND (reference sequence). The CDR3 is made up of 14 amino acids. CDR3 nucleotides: TGTGCCAGTAGTATGTGGGACAACACCTACGAGCAGTACTTC. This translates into CASSMWDNTYEQYF.

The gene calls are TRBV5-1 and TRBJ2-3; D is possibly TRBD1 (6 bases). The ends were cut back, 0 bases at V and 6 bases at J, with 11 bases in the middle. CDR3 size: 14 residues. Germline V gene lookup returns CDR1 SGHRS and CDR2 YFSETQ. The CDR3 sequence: CASSLVPQGDTQYF. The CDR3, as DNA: TGCGCCAGCAGCTTGGTGCCGCAGGGGGATACGCAGTATTTT.

The CDR3: CASTGGPLREQYF. Here the CDR3 DNA reads TGCGCCAGCACCGGGGGCCCACTACGAGAGCAGTACTTC. V and J are TRBV5-1 and TRBJ2-7; D may correspond to TRBD1 or TRBD2 (6 bases each). This CDR3 has 13 amino acids. V lost 6 bases to trimming and J lost 7 bases, with 17 bases between them. Germline loops: CDR1 SGHRS, CDR2 YFSETQ.

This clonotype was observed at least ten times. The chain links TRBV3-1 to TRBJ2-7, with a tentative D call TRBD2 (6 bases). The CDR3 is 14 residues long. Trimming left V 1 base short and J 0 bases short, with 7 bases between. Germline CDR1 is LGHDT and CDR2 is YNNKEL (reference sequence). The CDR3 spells CASSQVGGSYEQYF. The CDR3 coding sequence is TGTGCCAGCAGCCAAGTGGGGGGCTCCTACGAGCAGTACTTC.

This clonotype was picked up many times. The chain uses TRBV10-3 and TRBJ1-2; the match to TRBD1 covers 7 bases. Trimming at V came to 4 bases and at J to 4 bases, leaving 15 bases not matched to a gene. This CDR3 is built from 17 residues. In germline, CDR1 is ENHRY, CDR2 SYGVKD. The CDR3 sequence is CAISVRDSYQQSYGYTF. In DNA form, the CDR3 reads TGTGCCATCAGTGTCCGGGACAGCTACCAACAATCCTATGGCTACACCTTC.

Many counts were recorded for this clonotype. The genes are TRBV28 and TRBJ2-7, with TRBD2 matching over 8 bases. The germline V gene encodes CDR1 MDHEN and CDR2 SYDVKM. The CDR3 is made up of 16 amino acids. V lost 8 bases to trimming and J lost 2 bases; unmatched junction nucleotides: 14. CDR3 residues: CASFGSSGSEPYEQYF. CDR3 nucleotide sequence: TGTGCCAGCTTTGGGTCGAGCGGGAGCGAACCCTACGAGCAGTACTTC.

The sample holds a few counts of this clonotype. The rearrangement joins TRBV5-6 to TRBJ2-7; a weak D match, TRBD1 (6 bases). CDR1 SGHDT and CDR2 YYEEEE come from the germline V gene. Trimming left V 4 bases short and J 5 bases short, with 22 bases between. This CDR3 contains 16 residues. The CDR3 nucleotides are TGTGCCAGCAGCGGCCCTCAGGGGCCTCCCCCCCACGAGCAGTACTTC. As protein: CASSGPQGPPPHEQYF.

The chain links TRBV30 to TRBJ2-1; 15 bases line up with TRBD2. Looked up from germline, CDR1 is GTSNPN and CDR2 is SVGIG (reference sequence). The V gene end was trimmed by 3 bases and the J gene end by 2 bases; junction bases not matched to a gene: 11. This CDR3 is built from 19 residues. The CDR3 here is CAWRDGLAGGPETYNEQFF. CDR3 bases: TGTGCCTGGAGGGATGGACTAGCGGGAGGGCCGGAAACCTACAATGAGCAGTTCTTC.